Listed below are T cell receptor beta chains from one sample, sequenced in a study of control samples from healthy donors and cancer patients. Some clones are missing from TCRdb's copy, which holds only in-frame ones; the method was immunoSEQ multiplex PCR. The data show about 190,000 clones, approximately 90% seen once. The sample comprised blood. The receptors were gathered from a man under 40 in good health. The CDR3 runs from the conserved cysteine through the conserved F or W. Each record gives: J gene, D gene, V gene, clone size, CDR3 DNA, CDR3 protein. D genes are given only for firm matches. Clone size is stated in some rows and not others, as once, few, many or a class when expanded.

J gene: TRBJ1-2
D gene: TRBD1
V gene: TRBV5-1
clone size: .
CDR3 DNA: TGCGCCAGCAGCTTGCAGGTGGTGCCCGGGACAGATAATGGCTACACCTTC
CDR3 protein: CASSLQVVPGTDNGYTF

J gene: TRBJ2-3
D gene: .
V gene: TRBV7-8
clone size: .
CDR3 DNA: TGTGCCAGCAGGCAAGGAGCGAGGGCCGGCACAGATACGCAGTATTTT
CDR3 protein: CASRQGARAGTDTQYF

J gene: TRBJ1-1
D gene: .
V gene: TRBV24-1
clone size: .
CDR3 DNA: TGTGCCACCAGTGACAGGGGTAGAGCTTTCTTT
CDR3 protein: CATSDRGRAFF

J gene: TRBJ1-3
D gene: .
V gene: TRBV30
clone size: .
CDR3 DNA: TGTGCCTGGAGTGGGGGGGGTAGCAGAAACACCATATATTTT
CDR3 protein: CAWSGGGSRNTIYF

J gene: TRBJ2-2
D gene: .
V gene: TRBV5-1
clone size: .
CDR3 DNA: TGCGCCAGCAGCTTGGGGGTTAAGGCGAACACCGGGGAGCTGTTTTTT
CDR3 protein: CASSLGVKANTGELFF

J gene: TRBJ1-5
D gene: TRBD1
V gene: TRBV5-1
clone size: .
CDR3 DNA: TGCGCCAGCAGTACCGGACAGGGCGCAGGAGGGCCCCAGCATTTT
CDR3 protein: CASSTGQGAGGPQHF

J gene: TRBJ2-1
D gene: .
V gene: TRBV7-9
clone size: .
CDR3 DNA: TGTGCCAGCAGCCCTAGGGGGGGGGTCACCTACAATGAGCAGTTCTTC
CDR3 protein: CASSPRGGVTYNEQFF

J gene: TRBJ2-7
D gene: TRBD1
V gene: TRBV10-3
clone size: few
CDR3 DNA: TGTGCCATCAGTGATCGGGACAGGGTATCCTACGAGCAGTACTTC
CDR3 protein: CAISDRDRVSYEQYF

J gene: TRBJ2-5
D gene: TRBD2
V gene: TRBV11-2
clone size: .
CDR3 DNA: TGTGCCAGCAGGAGCGGGACTAGCGGGGTACAAGAGACCCAGTACTTC
CDR3 protein: CASRSGTSGVQETQYF

J gene: TRBJ2-3
D gene: .
V gene: TRBV30
clone size: .
CDR3 DNA: TGTGCCTGGAGTGTACAAGCGGGACACACAGATACGCAGTATTTT
CDR3 protein: CAWSVQAGHTDTQYF

J gene: TRBJ1-6
D gene: .
V gene: TRBV11-2
clone size: .
CDR3 DNA: TGTGCCAGCAGCTTAGTTCAAGTTTCCAATTCACCCCTCCACTTT
CDR3 protein: CASSLVQVSNSPLHF

J gene: TRBJ2-2
D gene: TRBD1
V gene: TRBV27
clone size: .
CDR3 DNA: TGTGCCAGCAGTGTGGGACAGGTCACCGGGGAGCTGTTTTTT
CDR3 protein: CASSVGQVTGELFF

J gene: TRBJ2-2
D gene: .
V gene: TRBV29-1
clone size: few
CDR3 DNA: TGCAGCGTTGATAACCAGGGTACCGGGGAGCTGTTTTTT
CDR3 protein: CSVDNQGTGELFF